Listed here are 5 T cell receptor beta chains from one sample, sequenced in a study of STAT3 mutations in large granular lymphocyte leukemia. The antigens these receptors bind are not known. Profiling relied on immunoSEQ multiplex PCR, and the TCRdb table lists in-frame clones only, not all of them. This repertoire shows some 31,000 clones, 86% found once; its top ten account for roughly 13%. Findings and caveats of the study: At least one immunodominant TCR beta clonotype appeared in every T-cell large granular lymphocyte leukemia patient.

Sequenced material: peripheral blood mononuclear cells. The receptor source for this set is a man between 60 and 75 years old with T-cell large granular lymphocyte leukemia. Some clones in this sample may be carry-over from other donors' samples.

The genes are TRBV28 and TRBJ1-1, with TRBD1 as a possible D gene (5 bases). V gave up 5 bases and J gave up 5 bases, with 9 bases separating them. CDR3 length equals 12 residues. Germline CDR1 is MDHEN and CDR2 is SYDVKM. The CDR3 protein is CASSRGGTEAFF. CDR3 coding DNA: TGTGCCAGCAGTCGGGGGGGGACTGAAGCTTTCTTT. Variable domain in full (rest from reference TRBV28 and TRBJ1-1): DVKVTQSSRYLVKRTGEKVFLECVQDMDHENMFWYRQDPGLGLRLIYFSYDVKMKEKGDIPEGYSVSREKKERFSLILESASTNQTSMYLCASSRGGTEAFFGQGTRLTVV.

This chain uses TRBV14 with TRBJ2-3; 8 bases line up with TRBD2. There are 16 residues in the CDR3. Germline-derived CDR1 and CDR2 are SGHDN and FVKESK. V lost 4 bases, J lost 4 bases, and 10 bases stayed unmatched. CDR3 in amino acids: CASSRLGRGAADTQYF. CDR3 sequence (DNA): TGTGCCAGCAGCCGTCTCGGGCGGGGGGCCGCAGATACGCAGTATTTT.

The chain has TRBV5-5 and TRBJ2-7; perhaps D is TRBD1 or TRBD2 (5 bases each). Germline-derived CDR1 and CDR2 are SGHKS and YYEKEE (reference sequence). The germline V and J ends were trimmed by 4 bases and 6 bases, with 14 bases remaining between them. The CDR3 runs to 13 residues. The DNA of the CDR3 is TGTGCCAGCAGCCCGGGACCCATGACCGAGCAGTACTTC. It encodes CASSPGPMTEQYF.

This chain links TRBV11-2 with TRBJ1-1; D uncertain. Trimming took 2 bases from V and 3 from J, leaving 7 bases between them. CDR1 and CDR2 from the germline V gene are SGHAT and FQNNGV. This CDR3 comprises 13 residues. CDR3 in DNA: TGTGCCAGCAGCTTAAGCGGGTACACTGAAGCTTTCTTT. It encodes CASSLSGYTEAFF. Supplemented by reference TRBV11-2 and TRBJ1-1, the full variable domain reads EAGVAQSPRYKIIEKRQSVAFWCNPISGHATLYWYQQILGQGPKLLIQFQNNGVVDDSQLPKDRFSAERLKGVDSTLKIQPAKLEDSAVYLCASSLSGYTEAFFGQGTRLTVV.

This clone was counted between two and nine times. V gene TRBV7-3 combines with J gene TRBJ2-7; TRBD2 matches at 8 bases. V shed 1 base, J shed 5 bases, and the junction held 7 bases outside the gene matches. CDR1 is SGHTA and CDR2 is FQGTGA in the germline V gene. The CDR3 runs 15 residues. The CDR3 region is CASSLIREGHHEQYF. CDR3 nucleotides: TGTGCCAGCAGCTTAATACGGGAGGGCCATCACGAGCAGTACTTC.